A single sample gave rise to the 26 T cell receptor beta chains below, sequenced in a study of blood T cells in healthy people across ages. A second PCR of roughly 7 to 11 cycles used a sample-barcoded 5' primer and a J-beta primer mix. From the 5' RACE reads, TCRdb called clonotypes with MiXCR, one entry per CDR3 protein. The sample records 650,000 to 800,000 distinct CDR3 sequences, approximately 44% being singletons. Sequencing was carried out using blood. All receptors derive from a man aged 60-69 years in good health.

The chain is built from TRBV4-1 and TRBJ2-7; D possibly corresponds to TRBD2 (5 bases). V lost 1 base and J lost 3, with 13 bases in between. The CDR3 consists of 15 residues. Germline V CDR1 and CDR2: MGHRA, YSYEKL. CDR3 loop: CASSQVSGKHYEQYF. In DNA form, the CDR3 reads TGCGCCAGCAGCCAAGTTTCGGGGAAACACTACGAGCAGTACTTC.

This clonotype was counted a few times. The chain couples TRBV7-9 to TRBJ2-5; 7 bases align to TRBD1. The V gene end was trimmed by 6 bases and the J gene end by 4 bases; junction bases not matched to a gene: 8. Germline V gene sequence: CDR1 SEHNR, CDR2 FQNEAQ (reference sequence). This CDR3 comprises 14 residues. The DNA of the CDR3 is TGTGCCAGCAGTTCCGGCAGGGGGAGAGAGACCCAGTACTTC. Amino acids: CASSSGRGRETQYF.

The chain joins TRBV6-6 to TRBJ2-5; a possible D gene is TRBD1 (6 bases). Trimming cost V 5 bases and J 13 bases, with 29 bases left between them. CDR1 MNHNY and CDR2 SVGAGI come from the germline V gene (reference sequence). This CDR3 region has 16 residues. The CDR3 DNA is TGTGCCAGCAGTACCACCGGGACAAGACTTCGGAGCGAGCGGTACTTC. This codes for CASSTTGTRLRSERYF.

The V and J genes are TRBV6-6 and TRBJ1-4; the D gene is possibly TRBD1 (5 bases). This CDR3 comprises 17 residues. Germline V CDR1 and CDR2: MNHNY, SVGAGI (reference sequence). V lost 0 bases to trimming and J lost 9 bases, with 20 bases between them. The DNA of the CDR3 is TGTGCCAGCAGTTACTCCGGGGGAAGGGGCTCGCCGAAAAAACTGTTTTTT. Protein product: CASSYSGGRGSPKKLFF.

In its sample, this clonotype was seen a few times. This sequence joins TRBV21-1 and TRBJ2-7; the table's D call TRBD2 went unverified against the DNA. TRBV21-1 constitutes a pseudogene. The CDR3 consists of 20 residues. The CDR3 region is CASGKKSETSGERLIYEQYF. CDR3 in DNA: TGTGCCAGCGGCAAAAAGTCGGAGACTAGCGGGGAGAGATTGATCTACGAGCAGTACTTC.

The V gene is TRBV25-1, the J gene TRBJ2-1, with 8 bases that match TRBD1. The CDR3 contains 17 residues. The V gene's germline CDR1 is MGHDK and CDR2 SYGVNS. V was pared by 3 bases and J by 2 bases, with 9 bases of the junction left unmatched. CDR3 residues: CASSDALTGVPYNEQFF. The CDR3 region has the DNA TGTGCCAGCAGTGACGCACTGACAGGGGTCCCCTACAATGAGCAGTTCTTC. Drawing the rest from reference TRBV25-1 and TRBJ2-1, the complete variable domain is EADIYQTPRYLVIGTGKKITLECSQTMGHDKMYWYQQDPGMELHLIHYSYGVNSTEKGDLSSESTVSRIRTEHFPLTLESARPSHTSQYLCASSDALTGVPYNEQFFGPGTRLTVL.

This clonotype was seen a handful of times. This CDR3 is CASSLAAFTDTQYF. CDR3 DNA: TGCGCCAGCAGCTTGGCCGCTTTCACAGATACGCAGTATTTT. This chain links TRBV5-1 with TRBJ2-3, with D unclear. Per germline, CDR1 SGHRS and CDR2 YFSETQ. V was cut by 0 bases and J by 2 bases, with 7 bases left in between. CDR3 length: 14 amino acids.

This clonotype was seen a handful of times. V and J are TRBV28 and TRBJ2-7; 9 bases match TRBD1. Germline CDR1 is MDHEN and CDR2 is SYDVKM. The V segment lost 6 bases and the J segment 5 bases; nucleotides outside the gene matches: 5. This CDR3 has 13 residues. This chain's CDR3 is CASRGTGKNEQYF. CDR3 sequence (DNA): TGTGCCAGCAGAGGGACAGGGAAGAACGAGCAGTACTTC.

The rearrangement links TRBV6-1 to TRBJ2-3; maybe TRBD2 (7 bases). Germline V gene lookup returns CDR1 MNHNS and CDR2 SASEGT. The V end lost 7 bases, the J end lost 2 bases, and 13 bases lay between the germline ends. The CDR3 sequence is 14 residues long. The CDR3 sequence: CASKLGGVTDTQYF. Written as DNA, the CDR3 is TGTGCCAGCAAGTTAGGGGGGGTCACAGATACGCAGTATTTT.

This clonotype was recorded only once. This chain connects TRBV10-3 to TRBJ1-2, with D unresolved. In germline, CDR1 is ENHRY, CDR2 SYGVKD. Trimming removed 5 bases from V and 8 bases from J, with 15 bases in between. The length of the CDR3 is 13 residues. CDR3 region: CAISSEEASGYTF. The DNA of the CDR3 is TGTGCCATCAGTTCGGAGGAAGCATCCGGCTACACCTTC.

Only a few counts were recorded for this clonotype. CDR3 residues: CASSQAGNSPLHF. CDR3 DNA sequence: TGTGCCAGCAGCCAAGCTGGGAATTCACCCCTCCACTTT. V and J are TRBV14 and TRBJ1-6; no firm D call. The V end lost 1 base, the J end lost 7 bases, and 5 bases lay between the germline ends. Per germline, CDR1 SGHDN and CDR2 FVKESK. This CDR3 is 13 amino acids long.

This clonotype was found a few times. The chain employs TRBV14 and TRBJ2-5; 7 nucleotides match TRBD1. The CDR3 consists of 19 residues. Trimming at V came to 5 bases and at J to 4 bases, leaving 22 bases not matched to a gene. Germline loops: CDR1 SGHDN, CDR2 FVKESK. The CDR3 reads CASSDPERKTTGARETQYF. The DNA for the CDR3 is TGTGCCAGCAGCGACCCCGAAAGGAAGACCACAGGGGCGAGAGAGACCCAGTACTTC.

The chain joins TRBV30 to TRBJ2-6; D may be TRBD1 (5 bases). Per the germline V gene, CDR1 is GTSNPN and CDR2 is SVGIG (reference sequence). Trimming took off 4 bases at V and 3 bases at J, with 10 bases between the two ends. The length of the CDR3 is 14 residues. The CDR3 is CAWKRTFGANVLTF. The CDR3 DNA follows: TGTGCCTGGAAAAGGACATTTGGGGCCAACGTCCTGACTTTC.

The rearrangement links TRBV10-3 to TRBJ2-7, with 8 positions matching TRBD1. Germline loops: CDR1 ENHRY, CDR2 SYGVKD. The J segment lost 5 bases and the V segment lost 4 bases, leaving 1 base of the junction unmatched. CDR3 size: 12 residues. CDR3 sequence: CAISAGGDEQYF. The CDR3 DNA is TGTGCCATCAGTGCAGGGGGCGACGAGCAGTACTTC.

The V call is TRBV4-3, the J call TRBJ1-1, with TRBD1 matching 8 bases. The CDR3 has 15 residues. The germline gives CDR1 LGHNA, CDR2 YSLEER. Losses at the gene ends were 1 base for V and 2 bases for J; bases not matched to a gene: 3. The CDR3 region has the DNA TGCGCCAGCAGCCAAGGCGACAGGGGCAACACTGAAGCTTTCTTT. It codes for CASSQGDRGNTEAFF.

This clonotype was detected only once. A much larger clone differs from this one at a single base, so this may be a read error. The chain couples TRBV21-1 to TRBJ2-7; the DNA was not compared with TRBD1, the D call given in the table. TRBV21-1 is a listed pseudogene. This CDR3 is 13 amino acids long. In nucleotides, the CDR3 is TGTGCCAGCAGCAGGGGGACAGGTTACGAGCAGCACTTC. It codes for CASSRGTGYEQHF.

The V gene is TRBV20-1, the J gene TRBJ2-7; D unresolved. There are 17 residues in the CDR3. In germline, CDR1 is DFQATT, CDR2 SNEGSKA (reference sequence). Trimming took off 0 bases at V and 7 bases at J, with 25 bases between the two ends. The CDR3 spells CSARDGPEKSSYNEQYF. DNA of the CDR3: TGCAGTGCTAGAGATGGACCTGAAAAGAGCTCCTACAATGAGCAGTACTTC.

This clonotype was counted many times. The chain employs TRBV5-1 and TRBJ1-2, with 8 positions matching TRBD1. Losses at the gene ends were 3 bases for V and 1 base for J; bases not matched to a gene: 5. Germline V gene lookup returns CDR1 SGHRS and CDR2 YFSETQ. The CDR3 covers 15 residues. DNA for the CDR3: TGCGCCAGCAGCTATTCAGGGGGCGGTAACTATGGCTACACCTTC. It specifies CASSYSGGGNYGYTF.

The chain recombines TRBV7-7 with TRBJ2-5, with 7 bases fitting TRBD1. V was pared by 4 bases and J by 7 bases, with 6 bases of the junction left unmatched. Germline CDR1 SSHAT, CDR2 FNYEAQ (reference sequence). The CDR3 loop spans 13 amino acids. CDR3 protein: CASSSGQDGTQYF. The CDR3 nucleotides are TGTGCCAGCAGCTCCGGACAGGATGGGACCCAGTACTTC.

There are a few counts of this clonotype. The gene calls are TRBV6-2 or TRBV6-3 and TRBJ2-2; 9 nucleotides agree with TRBD1. Per the germline V gene, CDR1 is MNHEY and CDR2 is SVGEGT. CDR3 size: 15 residues. The ends lost 4 bases at V and 5 bases at J; junction bases unmatched: 5. In nucleotides, the CDR3 is TGTGCCAGCAGTTCGGGGACAGGGCTTACCGGGGAGCTGTTTTTT. It yields the protein CASSSGTGLTGELFF.

The chain joins TRBV29-1 to TRBJ1-1, with TRBD1 matching over 7 bases. Germline trimming cut 2 bases from V and 4 bases from J; bases unmatched to any gene: 7. Germline V gives CDR1 SQVTM, CDR2 ANQGSEA. The CDR3 spans 14 residues. For the CDR3, the DNA is TGCAGCGTTGAAAGGGACAGTTTTATCACTGAAGCTTTCTTT. Residues: CSVERDSFITEAFF.

This chain uses TRBV9 with TRBJ2-1, with 13 positions matching TRBD2. From germline, CDR1 is SGDLS and CDR2 YYNGEE. With 0 bases clipped from V and 5 bases from J, the junction kept 5 bases outside the gene matches. The CDR3 runs 17 residues. CDR3 in amino acids: CASSVATSGGHNNEQFF. The CDR3 DNA is TGTGCCAGCAGCGTAGCGACTAGCGGGGGGCATAACAATGAGCAGTTCTTC.

The rearrangement links TRBV4-3 to TRBJ1-1; 8 bases match TRBD1. The CDR3 runs 16 residues. The V gene end was trimmed by 0 bases and the J gene end by 5 bases; junction bases not matched to a gene: 8. CDR1 and CDR2 from the germline V gene are LGHNA and YSLEER. The CDR3: CASSQDPDRAGTEAFF. The CDR3 DNA sequence: TGCGCCAGCAGCCAAGACCCGGACAGGGCGGGGACTGAAGCTTTCTTT.

This clonotype was seen more than once but under ten times. The genes are TRBV7-9 and TRBJ2-3; the D is unclear. The V and J ends lost 0 bases and 6 bases respectively, with 13 bases between them. The CDR3 sequence is 15 residues long. CDR1 is SEHNR, CDR2 FQNEAQ, per germline (reference sequence). The CDR3 region has the DNA TGTGCCAGCAGCTTAGCGCTGTTGGACCTGGATACGCAGTATTTT. Protein product: CASSLALLDLDTQYF. Full variable domain (outside the CDR3, taken from reference TRBV7-9 and TRBJ2-3): DTGVSQNPRHKITKRGQNVTFRCDPISEHNRLYWYRQTLGQGPEFLTYFQNEAQLEKSRLLSDRFSAERPKGSFSTLEIQRTEQGDSAMYLCASSLALLDLDTQYFGPGTRLTVL.

The J gene is TRBJ2-7, the V gene TRBV28; D is possibly TRBD1 (6 bases). The CDR3 contains 12 residues. Germline V gene sequence: CDR1 MDHEN, CDR2 SYDVKM. With 6 bases removed from V and 5 bases from J, the gap between germline ends came to 11 bases. CDR3 sequence: CASSQKGDEQYF. The DNA of the CDR3 is TGTGCCAGCAGCCAAAAGGGGGACGAGCAGTACTTC.

The V and J genes are TRBV7-2 and TRBJ2-5; either TRBD1 or TRBD2 may fit D (5 bases each). The length of the CDR3 is 15 residues. V gave up 1 base and J gave up 4 bases, with 13 bases separating them. CDR1 and CDR2 (germline): SGHTA, FQGNSA. The CDR3 bases are TGTGCCAGCAGCTTAGACGAGGGGTGGGGAGAGACCCAGTACTTC. It yields the protein CASSLDEGWGETQYF.